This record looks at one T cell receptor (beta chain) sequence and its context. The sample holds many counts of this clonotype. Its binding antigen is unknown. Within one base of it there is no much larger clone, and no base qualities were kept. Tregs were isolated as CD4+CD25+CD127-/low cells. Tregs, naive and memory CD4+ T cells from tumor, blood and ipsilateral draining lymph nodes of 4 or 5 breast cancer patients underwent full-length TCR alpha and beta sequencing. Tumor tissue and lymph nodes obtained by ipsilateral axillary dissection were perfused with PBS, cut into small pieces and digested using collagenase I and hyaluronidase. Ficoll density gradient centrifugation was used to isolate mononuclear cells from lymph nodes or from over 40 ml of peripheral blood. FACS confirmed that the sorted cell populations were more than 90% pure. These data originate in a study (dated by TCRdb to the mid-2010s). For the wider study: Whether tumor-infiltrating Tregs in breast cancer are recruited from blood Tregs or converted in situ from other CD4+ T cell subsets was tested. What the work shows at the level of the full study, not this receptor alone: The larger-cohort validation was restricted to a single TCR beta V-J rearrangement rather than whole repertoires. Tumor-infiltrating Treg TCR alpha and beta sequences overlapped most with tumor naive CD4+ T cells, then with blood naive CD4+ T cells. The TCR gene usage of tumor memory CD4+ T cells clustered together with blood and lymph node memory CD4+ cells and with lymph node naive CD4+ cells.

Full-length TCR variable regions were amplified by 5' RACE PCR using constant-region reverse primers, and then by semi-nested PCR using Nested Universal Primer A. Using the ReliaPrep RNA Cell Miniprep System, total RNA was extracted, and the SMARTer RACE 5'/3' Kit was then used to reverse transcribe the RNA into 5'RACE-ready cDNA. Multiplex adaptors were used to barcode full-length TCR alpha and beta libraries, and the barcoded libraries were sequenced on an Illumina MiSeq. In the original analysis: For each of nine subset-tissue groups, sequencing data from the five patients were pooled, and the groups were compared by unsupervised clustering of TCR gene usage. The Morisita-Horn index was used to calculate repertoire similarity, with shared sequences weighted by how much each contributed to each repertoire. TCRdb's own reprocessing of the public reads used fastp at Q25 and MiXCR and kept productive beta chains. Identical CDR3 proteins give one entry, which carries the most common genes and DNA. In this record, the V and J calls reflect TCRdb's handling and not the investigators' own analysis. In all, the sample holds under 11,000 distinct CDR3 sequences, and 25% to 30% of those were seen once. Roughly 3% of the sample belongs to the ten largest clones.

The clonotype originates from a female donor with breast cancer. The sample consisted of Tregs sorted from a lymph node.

The nucleotide sequence reads as follows: TGTGCCAGCAGCCCCCGGGGCAGCTCTCGATTCGGGGATAGGGAGCAGTACTTC. This codes for CASSPRGSSRFGDREQYF. The chain joins TRBV11-2 to TRBJ2-7, with the D call perhaps TRBD1 or TRBD2, each one matching 5 bases. The CDR3 numbers 18 residues from cysteine through phenylalanine. Just CDR3 DNA is preserved here, 54 bases in frame from base 1. As encoded in the germline V gene, CDR1 is SGHAT while CDR2 is FQNNGV. V was cut back by 5 bases and J by 7 bases, leaving a gap of 30 bases between them.